The 6 T cell receptor beta chains reported below all come from one sample, sequenced in a study of cytomegalovirus exposure and HLA in healthy donors. With 60 Vbeta and 13 Jbeta primers, the PCR was carried out. Here immunoSEQ multiplex PCR was the method, and the copy in TCRdb shows in-frame clones only, minus some. The sample has over 130,000 clones; roughly 80% are singletons. Sequenced: PBMCs. The receptors derive from a female donor in good health and CMV-seronegative.

The chain joins TRBV15 to TRBJ2-2; D ambiguous. CDR3 length: 13 residues. The V end was cut by 8 bases, the J end by 1 base, with 8 bases between. From germline, CDR1 is LNHNV and CDR2 YYDKDF (reference sequence). CDR3 region: CATHGGNTGELFF. The CDR3 nucleotides are TGTGCCACCCACGGTGGGAACACCGGGGAGCTGTTTTTT.

This clone was recorded a few times. The V and J genes are TRBV28 and TRBJ2-7; perhaps TRBD1 as D (6 bases). This CDR3 region has 13 residues. The V gene lost 5 bases and the J gene lost 3 bases, with 11 bases spanning the gap. The germline V gene has CDR1 MDHEN and CDR2 SYDVKM. This chain's CDR3 is CASSSGQFYEQYF. For the CDR3, the DNA is TGTGCCAGCAGTAGTGGACAGTTCTACGAGCAGTACTTC.

The V and J genes are TRBV29-1 and TRBJ2-7, with TRBD2 matching 10 bases. This CDR3 spans 13 amino acids. After removal of 3 bases from V and 6 bases from J, the junction contained 5 bases not matched to a gene. CDR1 and CDR2 from the germline V gene are SQVTM and ANQGSEA. The chain's CDR3 is CSVELAGAREQYF. The CDR3, as DNA: TGCAGCGTTGAGCTAGCGGGAGCTCGCGAGCAGTACTTC.

The table lists this clone with a count of one. The chain employs TRBV27 and TRBJ2-7; D gene uncertain. Germline V gene sequence: CDR1 MNHEY, CDR2 SMNVEV (reference sequence). The CDR3 length is 13 residues. V gave up 5 bases and J gave up 3 bases, with 11 bases separating them. The CDR3 DNA is TGTGCCAGCAGTGCCCAACGGAGCTACGAGCAGTACTTC. Encoded protein: CASSAQRSYEQYF.

The rearrangement uses TRBV5-1 and TRBJ2-7, with 16 bases fitting TRBD2. Germline CDR1 and CDR2: SGHRS and YFSETQ. The CDR3 loop spans 15 amino acids. Trimming took 2 bases from V and 6 from J; bases not matched to a gene: 2. The CDR3: CASSFGTSGRVEQYF. The CDR3 DNA reads as TGCGCCAGCAGCTTTGGGACTAGCGGGAGGGTCGAGCAGTACTTC.

The V call is TRBV7-9, the J call TRBJ1-1; D is possibly TRBD1 (6 bases). The V end was cut by 1 base, the J end by 5 bases, with 11 bases between. The CDR3 has 14 amino acids. Germline V CDR1 and CDR2: SEHNR, FQNEAQ (reference sequence). CDR3 residues: CASSLVQGWTEAFF. CDR3 bases: TGTGCCAGCAGCTTAGTACAGGGATGGACTGAAGCTTTCTTT. The full variable domain, in which reference TRBV7-9 and TRBJ1-1 provide the parts outside the CDR3, is DTGVSQNPRHKITKRGQNVTFRCDPISEHNRLYWYRQTLGQGPEFLTYFQNEAQLEKSRLLSDRFSAERPKGSFSTLEIQRTEQGDSAMYLCASSLVQGWTEAFFGQGTRLTVV.